The 10 T cell receptor beta chains below come from one sample, sequenced in a study of vaccination effects on CD4 cells after COVID-19. No cognate antigen is known for these TCRs. Sequenced by immunoSEQ multiplex PCR; TCRdb stores in-frame clones only, minus some. The data contain roughly 56,000 clones, over 60% of them singletons. Upon completion of approximately ten days in culture, CD4+ T cells were isolated. The sample in question was CD4+ T cells from PBMCs cultured without peptide, obtained before COVID-19 vaccination. The receptors were sampled from a human donor who received a COVID-19 vaccine.

The chain employs TRBV25-1 and TRBJ1-1, with D hard to call. The length of the CDR3 is 16 residues. Germline loops: CDR1 MGHDK, CDR2 SYGVNS. The germline V and J ends were trimmed by 4 bases and 3 bases, with 18 bases remaining between them. The CDR3 loop reads CASSGSLGVIDTEAFF. CDR3 sequence (DNA): TGTGCCAGCAGTGGATCACTTGGAGTAATCGACACTGAAGCTTTCTTT. Full variable domain (outside the CDR3, taken from reference TRBV25-1 and TRBJ1-1): EADIYQTPRYLVIGTGKKITLECSQTMGHDKMYWYQQDPGMELHLIHYSYGVNSTEKGDLSSESTVSRIRTEHFPLTLESARPSHTSQYLCASSGSLGVIDTEAFFGQGTRLTVV.

This clone was detected a few times. V gene TRBV19 combines with J gene TRBJ1-1; no definite D call. The germline gives CDR1 LNHDA, CDR2 SQIVND (reference sequence). The CDR3 contains 14 residues. Trimming shortened V by 3 bases and J by 5 bases, and 13 bases separated the two germline ends. The CDR3 spells CASSIEREVTEAFF. DNA for the CDR3: TGTGCCAGTAGTATCGAGAGGGAGGTAACTGAAGCTTTCTTT.

The chain has TRBV7-3 and TRBJ2-3; D is uncertain. Germline loops: CDR1 SGHTA, CDR2 FQGTGA. V was trimmed by 5 bases and J by 0 bases, leaving 9 bases between them. This CDR3 is 14 amino acids long. The CDR3 nucleotides are TGTGCCAGCAGCCTGGCTCTTAGCACAGATACGCAGTATTTT. This gives the protein CASSLALSTDTQYF.

The chain joins TRBV10-3 to TRBJ2-1; D tentatively reads TRBD1 or TRBD2 (7 bases each). The germline V and J ends were trimmed by 3 bases and 8 bases, with 20 bases remaining between them. CDR3 length: 16 residues. CDR1 ENHRY and CDR2 SYGVKD come from the germline V gene. CDR3 sequence (DNA): TGTGCCATCAGTGAATTAGTAGGGGCAGGGGGGGATGAGCAGTTCTTC. As protein: CAISELVGAGGDEQFF.

V gene TRBV19 combines with J gene TRBJ2-2; D is perhaps TRBD2 (7 bases). Germline CDR1 LNHDA, CDR2 SQIVND (reference sequence). V lost 7 bases, J lost 4 bases, and 22 bases lay in between. The CDR3 contains 17 residues. For the CDR3, the DNA is TGTGCCAGTACCCCGGGCCCGGGGGGCCGTAGCACCGGGGAGCTGTTTTTT. Translating it yields CASTPGPGGRSTGELFF. The complete variable domain, with remaining parts taken from reference TRBV19 and TRBJ2-2, reads DGGITQSPKYLFRKEGQNVTLSCEQNLNHDAMYWYRQDPGQGLRLIYYSQIVNDFQKGDIAEGYSVSREKKESFPLTVTSAQKNPTAFYLCASTPGPGGRSTGELFFGEGSRLTVL.

Here the CDR3 DNA reads TGTGCCAGCAGCCTGAGGCGGGACAGGGTAGCTAACTATGGCTACACCTTC. This encodes CASSLRRDRVANYGYTF. This chain uses TRBV28 with TRBJ1-2; 9 bases line up with TRBD1. Germline V CDR1 and CDR2: MDHEN, SYDVKM. The CDR3 has 17 residues. The ends lost 6 bases at V and 0 bases at J; junction bases unmatched: 11.

The chain links TRBV7-8 to TRBJ1-2; possible D gene TRBD1, 6 bases. Germline V gene data show CDR1 as SGHVS and CDR2 as FQNEAQ. This CDR3 has 13 amino acids. Between the trimmed V and J ends, which lost 5 bases and 3 bases, there was a span of 10 bases. In nucleotides, the CDR3 is TGTGCCAGCAGCCGGGGGCGAGACTATGGCTACACCTTC. It yields the protein CASSRGRDYGYTF.

The CDR3 region has the DNA TGTGCCAGCAGACGTCCGACAGCGCCGAATGAAGCTTTCTTT. It translates to CASRRPTAPNEAFF. The chain uses TRBV6-5 and TRBJ1-1; TRBD1 might be the D (5 bases). The germline CDR1 and CDR2 sequences are MNHEY and SVGAGI. The CDR3 is 14 residues long. V was cut by 6 bases and J by 7 bases, with 18 bases left in between.

The rearrangement links TRBV5-1 to TRBJ2-1, with D tentatively TRBD2 (7 bases). The CDR3 runs to 14 residues. V was cut by 4 bases and J by 9 bases, with 17 bases left in between. Germline V gene sequence: CDR1 SGHRS, CDR2 YFSETQ. The CDR3 nucleotides are TGCGCCAGCAGCCTAGGGGGGGGAATCACTGAGCAGTTCTTC. Amino acids: CASSLGGGITEQFF.

The rearrangement links TRBV27 to TRBJ1-1; D perhaps matches TRBD1 (6 bases). Germline V gene data show CDR1 as MNHEY and CDR2 as SMNVEV (reference sequence). Trimming removed 4 bases from V and 0 bases from J, with 15 bases in between. The CDR3 runs 16 residues. The CDR3 is CASSSPTGYLNTEAFF. The CDR3 DNA is TGTGCCAGCAGTTCTCCGACAGGCTACTTGAACACTGAAGCTTTCTTT.